The entry that follows covers one TCR beta chain sequence. Germline loops: CDR1 SQVTM, CDR2 ANQGSEA. This CDR3 comprises 17 residues. V gave up 6 bases and J gave up 6 bases; unmatched junction bases: 11. Through a sample-barcoded 5' primer and a J-beta primer mix, a second PCR was run for about 6 to 11 cycles. MiXCR, applied by TCRdb to the 5' RACE reads, yields one record per CDR3 protein. The sample consists of 600,000 to 800,000 distinct CDR3 sequences, approximately 52% of them appearing once. The data originate from a study of blood T cells in healthy people across ages. The sequence derives from a woman older than 75 in good health. The chain has TRBV29-1 and TRBJ2-1, with 16 bases fitting TRBD2. Material: blood. CDR3 amino acids: CSVGLAGGPSYINEQFF. In nucleotides, the CDR3 is TGCAGCGTGGGACTAGCGGGAGGGCCTAGTTACATCAATGAGCAGTTCTTC.